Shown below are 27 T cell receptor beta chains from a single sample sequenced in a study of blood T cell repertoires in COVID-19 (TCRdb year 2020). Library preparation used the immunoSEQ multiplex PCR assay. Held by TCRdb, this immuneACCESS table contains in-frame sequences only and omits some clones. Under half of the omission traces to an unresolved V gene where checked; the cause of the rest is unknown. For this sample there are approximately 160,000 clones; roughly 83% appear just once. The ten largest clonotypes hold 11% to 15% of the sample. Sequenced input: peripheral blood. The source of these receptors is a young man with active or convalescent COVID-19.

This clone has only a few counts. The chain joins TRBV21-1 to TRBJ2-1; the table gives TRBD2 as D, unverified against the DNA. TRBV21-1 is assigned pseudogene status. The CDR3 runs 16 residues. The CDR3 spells CASSNSGRASYNEQFF. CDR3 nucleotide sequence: TGTGCCAGCAGCAATAGCGGGAGGGCCTCCTACAATGAGCAGTTCTTC.

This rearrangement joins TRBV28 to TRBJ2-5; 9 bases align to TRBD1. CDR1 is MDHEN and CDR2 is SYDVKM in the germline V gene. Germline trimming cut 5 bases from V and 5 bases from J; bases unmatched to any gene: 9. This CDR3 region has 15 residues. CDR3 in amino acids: CASSITGTGRETQYF. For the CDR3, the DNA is TGTGCCAGCAGTATAACCGGGACAGGGAGGGAGACCCAGTACTTC.

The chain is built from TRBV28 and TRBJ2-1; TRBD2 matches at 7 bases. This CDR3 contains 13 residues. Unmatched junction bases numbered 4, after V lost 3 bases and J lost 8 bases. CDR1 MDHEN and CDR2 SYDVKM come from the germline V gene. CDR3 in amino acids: CASSFPGLHEQFF. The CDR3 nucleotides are TGTGCCAGCAGTTTTCCGGGACTACATGAGCAGTTCTTC.

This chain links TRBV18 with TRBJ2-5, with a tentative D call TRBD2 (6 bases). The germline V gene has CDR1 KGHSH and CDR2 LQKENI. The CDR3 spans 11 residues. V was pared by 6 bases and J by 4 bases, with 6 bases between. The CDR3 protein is CASSGGETQYF. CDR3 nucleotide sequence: TGTGCCAGCTCGGGAGGAGAGACCCAGTACTTC.

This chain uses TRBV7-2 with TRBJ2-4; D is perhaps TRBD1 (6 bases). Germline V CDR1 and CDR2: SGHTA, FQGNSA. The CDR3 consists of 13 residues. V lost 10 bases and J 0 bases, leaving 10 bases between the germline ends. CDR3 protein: CAITQGAKNIQYF. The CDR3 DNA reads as TGTGCCATTACACAGGGAGCCAAAAACATTCAGTACTTC.

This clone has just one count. This chain's CDR3 is CASRIDLGGGNQPQHF. CDR3 sequence (DNA): TGTGCCAGCAGGATCGACTTAGGAGGGGGCAATCAGCCCCAGCATTTT. The chain combines TRBV2 with TRBJ1-5; TRBD1 is a possible D gene (5 bases). The CDR3 spans 16 residues. Looked up from germline, CDR1 is SNHLY and CDR2 is FYNNEI. The V gene lost 6 bases and the J gene lost 2 bases, with 17 bases spanning the gap.

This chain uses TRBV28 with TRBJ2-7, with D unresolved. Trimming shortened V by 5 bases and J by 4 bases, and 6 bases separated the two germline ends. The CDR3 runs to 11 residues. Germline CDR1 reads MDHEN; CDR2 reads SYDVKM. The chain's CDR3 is CASSVLYEQYF. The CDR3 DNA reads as TGTGCCAGCAGTGTTTTATACGAGCAGTACTTC.

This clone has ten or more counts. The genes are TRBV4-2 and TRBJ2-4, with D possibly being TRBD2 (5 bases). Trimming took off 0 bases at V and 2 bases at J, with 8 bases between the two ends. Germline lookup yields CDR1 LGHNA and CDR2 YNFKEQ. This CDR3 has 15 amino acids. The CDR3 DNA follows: TGTGCCAGCAGCCAAGATCTAGCCTCCAAAAACATTCAGTACTTC. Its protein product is CASSQDLASKNIQYF.

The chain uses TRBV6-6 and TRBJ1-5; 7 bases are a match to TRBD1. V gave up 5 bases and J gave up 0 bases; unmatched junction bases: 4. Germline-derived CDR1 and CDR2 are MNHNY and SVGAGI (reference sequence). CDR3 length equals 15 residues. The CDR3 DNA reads TGTGCCAGCAGTCCGACAGGGATTAGCAATCAGCCCCAGCATTTT. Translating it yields CASSPTGISNQPQHF.

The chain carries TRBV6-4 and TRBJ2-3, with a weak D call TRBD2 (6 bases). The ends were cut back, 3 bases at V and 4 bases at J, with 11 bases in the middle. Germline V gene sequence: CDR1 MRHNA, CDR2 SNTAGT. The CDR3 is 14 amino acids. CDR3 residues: CASSEGTSPDTQYF. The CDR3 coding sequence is TGTGCCAGCAGTGAGGGGACTTCGCCAGATACGCAGTATTTT.

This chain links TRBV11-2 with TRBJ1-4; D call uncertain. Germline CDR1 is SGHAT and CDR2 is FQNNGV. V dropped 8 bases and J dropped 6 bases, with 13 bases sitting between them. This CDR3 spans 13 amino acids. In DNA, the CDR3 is TGTGCCAGCCGACGGTGGACTGATGAAAAACTGTTTTTT. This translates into CASRRWTDEKLFF.

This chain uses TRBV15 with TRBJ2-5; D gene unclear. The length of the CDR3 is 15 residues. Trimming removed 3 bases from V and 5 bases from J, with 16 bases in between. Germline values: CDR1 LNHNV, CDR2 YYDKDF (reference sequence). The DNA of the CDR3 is TGTGCCACCAGCAGTGGTTTGGGTTTGAGGGAGACCCAGTACTTC. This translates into CATSSGLGLRETQYF.

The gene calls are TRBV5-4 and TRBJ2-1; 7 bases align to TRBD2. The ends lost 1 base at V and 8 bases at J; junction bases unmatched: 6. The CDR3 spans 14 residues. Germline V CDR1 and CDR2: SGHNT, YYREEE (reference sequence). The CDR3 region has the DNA TGTGCCAGCAGCTTGTTCGCAGGGAGGGATGAGCAGTTCTTC. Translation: CASSLFAGRDEQFF.

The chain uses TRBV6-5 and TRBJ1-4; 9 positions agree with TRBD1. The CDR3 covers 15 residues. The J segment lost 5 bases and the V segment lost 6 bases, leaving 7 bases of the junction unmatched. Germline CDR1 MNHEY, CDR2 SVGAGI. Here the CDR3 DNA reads TGTGCCAGCAGACACTACAGGGGGCGGAATGAAAAACTGTTTTTT. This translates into CASRHYRGRNEKLFF.

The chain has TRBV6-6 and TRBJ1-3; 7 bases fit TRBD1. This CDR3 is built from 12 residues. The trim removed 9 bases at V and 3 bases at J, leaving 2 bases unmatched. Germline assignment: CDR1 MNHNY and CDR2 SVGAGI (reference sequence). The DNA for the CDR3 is TGTGCCAGTCGGGACAGTGGAAACACCATATATTTT. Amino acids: CASRDSGNTIYF.

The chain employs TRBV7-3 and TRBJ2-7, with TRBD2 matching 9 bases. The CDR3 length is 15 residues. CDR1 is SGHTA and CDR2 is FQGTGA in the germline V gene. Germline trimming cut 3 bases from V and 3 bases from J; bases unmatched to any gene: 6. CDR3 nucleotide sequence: TGTGCCAGCAGCTTTAGCGGGAGTCCGTACTACGAGCAGTACTTC. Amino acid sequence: CASSFSGSPYYEQYF.

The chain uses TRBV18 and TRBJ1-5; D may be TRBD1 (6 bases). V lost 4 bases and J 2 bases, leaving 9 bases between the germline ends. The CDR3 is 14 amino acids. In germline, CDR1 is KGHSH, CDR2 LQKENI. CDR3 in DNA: TGTGCCAGCTCACTCCGGACAGGCAATCAGCCCCAGCATTTT. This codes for CASSLRTGNQPQHF.

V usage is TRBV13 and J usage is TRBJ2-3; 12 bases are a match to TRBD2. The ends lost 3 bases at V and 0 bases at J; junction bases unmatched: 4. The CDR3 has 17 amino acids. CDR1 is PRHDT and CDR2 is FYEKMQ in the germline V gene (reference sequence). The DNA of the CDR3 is TGTGCCAGCAGCTTGGGACTAGCGGGTGTAAGCACAGATACGCAGTATTTT. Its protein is CASSLGLAGVSTDTQYF.

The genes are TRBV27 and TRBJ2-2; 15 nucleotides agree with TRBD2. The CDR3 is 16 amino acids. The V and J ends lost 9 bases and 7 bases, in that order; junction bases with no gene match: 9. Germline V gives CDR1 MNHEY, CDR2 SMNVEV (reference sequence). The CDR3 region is CASATWTSGRGGELFF. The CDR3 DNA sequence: TGTGCCAGTGCCACATGGACTAGCGGGAGGGGCGGGGAGCTGTTTTTT.

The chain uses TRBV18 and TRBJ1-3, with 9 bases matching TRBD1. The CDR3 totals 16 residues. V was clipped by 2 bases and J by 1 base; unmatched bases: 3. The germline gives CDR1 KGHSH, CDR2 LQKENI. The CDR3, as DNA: TGTGCCAGCTCACCATACGGGACAGGGTCTGGAAACACCATATATTTT. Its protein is CASSPYGTGSGNTIYF.

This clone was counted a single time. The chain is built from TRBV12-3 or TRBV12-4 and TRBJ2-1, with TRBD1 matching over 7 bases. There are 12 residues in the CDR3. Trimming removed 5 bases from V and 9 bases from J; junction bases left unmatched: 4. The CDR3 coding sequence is TGTGCCAGCAGTATGACAGGGCTTGAGCAGTTCTTC. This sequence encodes CASSMTGLEQFF.

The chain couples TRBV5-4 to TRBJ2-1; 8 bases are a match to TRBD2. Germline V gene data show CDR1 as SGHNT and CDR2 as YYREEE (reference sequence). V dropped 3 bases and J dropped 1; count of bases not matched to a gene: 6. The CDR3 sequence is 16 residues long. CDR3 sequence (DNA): TGTGCCAGCAGCTACGGTGGACTAGCATCCTACAATGAGCAGTTCTTC. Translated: CASSYGGLASYNEQFF.

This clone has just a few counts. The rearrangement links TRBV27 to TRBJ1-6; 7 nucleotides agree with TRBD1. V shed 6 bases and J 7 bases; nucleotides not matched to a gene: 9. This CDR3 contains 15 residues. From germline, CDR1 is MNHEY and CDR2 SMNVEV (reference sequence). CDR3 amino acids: CASSPSIQGNSPLHF. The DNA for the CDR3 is TGTGCCAGCAGCCCTAGTATACAGGGGAATTCACCCCTCCACTTT.

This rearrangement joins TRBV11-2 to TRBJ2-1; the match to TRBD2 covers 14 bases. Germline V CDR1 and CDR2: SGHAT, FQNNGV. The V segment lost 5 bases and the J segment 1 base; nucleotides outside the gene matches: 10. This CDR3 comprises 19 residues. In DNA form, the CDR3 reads TGTGCCAGCAGCCAGACTAGCGGGAGGGCCTTTGGTTCCTACAATGAGCAGTTCTTC. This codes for CASSQTSGRAFGSYNEQFF.

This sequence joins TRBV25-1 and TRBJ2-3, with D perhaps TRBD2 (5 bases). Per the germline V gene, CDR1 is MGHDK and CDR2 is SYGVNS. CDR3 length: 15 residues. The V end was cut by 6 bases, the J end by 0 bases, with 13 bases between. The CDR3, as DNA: TGTGCCAGCAGGGATATGAGGAGGAGCACAGATACGCAGTATTTT. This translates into CASRDMRRSTDTQYF.

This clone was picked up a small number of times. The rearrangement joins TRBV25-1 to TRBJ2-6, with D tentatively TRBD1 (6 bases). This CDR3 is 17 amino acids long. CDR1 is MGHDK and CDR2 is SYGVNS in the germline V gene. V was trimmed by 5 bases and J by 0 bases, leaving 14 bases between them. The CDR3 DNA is TGTGCCAGCAGTACCCTGACAGGCAACTCTGGGGCCAACGTCCTGACTTTC. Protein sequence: CASSTLTGNSGANVLTF.

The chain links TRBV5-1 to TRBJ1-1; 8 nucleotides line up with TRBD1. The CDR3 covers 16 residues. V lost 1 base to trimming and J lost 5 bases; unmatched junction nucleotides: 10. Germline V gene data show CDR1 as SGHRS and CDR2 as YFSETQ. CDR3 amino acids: CASSLSVGQGATEAFF. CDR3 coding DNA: TGCGCCAGCAGCTTGAGCGTAGGGCAGGGGGCGACTGAAGCTTTCTTT.